What follows describes a single T cell receptor beta chain. What it binds is unknown. This sample stems from a study of CD4 T cells in relation to SARS-CoV-2 and coronaviruses. The wider study: Of the patients, fewer than ten were male, a few female, two Hispanic. Shared crossreactive spike epitopes were mapped to their HLA restriction.

Study-wide results and caveats: Samples before the pandemic and after infection were not matched within any donor.

The V gene's germline CDR1 is MNHEY and CDR2 SVGAGI. The CDR3 totals 15 residues. V lost 8 bases and J lost 0, with 13 bases in between. Produced via immunoSEQ multiplex PCR; TCRdb's table is partial and in-frame only. The sample lists approximately 50,000 clones, around 90% occurring once. The sequencing sample was made of naive CD4+ T cells from PBMCs. As to subset: naive CD4+ T cells isolated by negative enrichment. The receptor's source is an adult with COVID-19. The rearrangement links TRBV6-5 to TRBJ2-2; D possibly uses TRBD1 or TRBD2 (5 bases each). As DNA, the CDR3 is TGTGCCAGCGCAAGGGACGGGGCGAACACCGGGGAGCTGTTTTTT. Its translation: CASARDGANTGELFF.